The rows below give T cell receptor beta chains drawn from one sample of a study of T cells in Graves' hyperthyroidism and ophthalmopathy. TCRdb analysed the multiplex PCR reads with MiXCR anew, one entry per CDR3 protein. In the table there are about 370,000 distinct CDR3 sequences, 15% of which are singletons. Sequencing used blood. The receptors originated from a woman between 55 and 75 years old with Graves' ophthalmopathy. The conserved cysteine and the conserved F or W are not part of the CDR3 here. Each record gives: V gene, J gene, CDR3 protein.

>TRBV20-1|TRBJ2-3
SARDQPATDTQY
>TRBV12-3/TRBV12-4|TRBJ2-1
ASSQRLANEQF
>TRBV28|TRBJ2-7
ASETSGISYEQY
>TRBV10-3|TRBJ2-7
AISTSGTLSYEQY
>TRBV28|TRBJ2-5
ASRDRINVGTQY
>TRBV12-3/TRBV12-4|TRBJ1-6
ASSLKGLTGSSYNSPLH
>TRBV30|TRBJ2-3
AWSSGLAVDTQY
>TRBV2|TRBJ1-5
ASRTDRFSNQPLH
>TRBV7-9|TRBJ2-3
VVTFLSTDTQY
>TRBV5-6|TRBJ2-7
ASSPTPADEQY
>TRBV28|TRBJ2-7
ASSPASGRPGEQY
>TRBV28|TRBJ2-1
ASSPQGGIGKF
>TRBV20-1|TRBJ1-1
SARDQLGARAEAF
>TRBV20-1|TRBJ2-1
SAPDPGNNEQF
>TRBV28|TRBJ2-4
ASSPGGLKNIQY
>TRBV4-2|TRBJ2-7
ASSQEVSRTSGGRGYEQY
>TRBV5-1|TRBJ2-7
ASSLEGLAGGSGQY
>TRBV28|TRBJ2-3
ASTETSDGHWDTQY
>TRBV20-1|TRBJ1-5
SARKQDNQPQH
>TRBV28|TRBJ2-3
ASSSIAGGPGTQY
>TRBV7-2|TRBJ2-7
ASSRGSTGYEQY
>TRBV3-1|TRBJ2-3
ASSQGPSSAYTDTQY
>TRBV12-5|TRBJ2-7
ASGLRYWDRGAYEQY
>TRBV7-9|TRBJ2-7
ASSSTLLPGLGGYEQY
>TRBV6-1|TRBJ1-5
ASSYPRGRADNQPQH
>TRBV11-2|TRBJ2-2
ASSLERFANTGELF
>TRBV2|TRBJ2-4
ASSERRLAKNIQY